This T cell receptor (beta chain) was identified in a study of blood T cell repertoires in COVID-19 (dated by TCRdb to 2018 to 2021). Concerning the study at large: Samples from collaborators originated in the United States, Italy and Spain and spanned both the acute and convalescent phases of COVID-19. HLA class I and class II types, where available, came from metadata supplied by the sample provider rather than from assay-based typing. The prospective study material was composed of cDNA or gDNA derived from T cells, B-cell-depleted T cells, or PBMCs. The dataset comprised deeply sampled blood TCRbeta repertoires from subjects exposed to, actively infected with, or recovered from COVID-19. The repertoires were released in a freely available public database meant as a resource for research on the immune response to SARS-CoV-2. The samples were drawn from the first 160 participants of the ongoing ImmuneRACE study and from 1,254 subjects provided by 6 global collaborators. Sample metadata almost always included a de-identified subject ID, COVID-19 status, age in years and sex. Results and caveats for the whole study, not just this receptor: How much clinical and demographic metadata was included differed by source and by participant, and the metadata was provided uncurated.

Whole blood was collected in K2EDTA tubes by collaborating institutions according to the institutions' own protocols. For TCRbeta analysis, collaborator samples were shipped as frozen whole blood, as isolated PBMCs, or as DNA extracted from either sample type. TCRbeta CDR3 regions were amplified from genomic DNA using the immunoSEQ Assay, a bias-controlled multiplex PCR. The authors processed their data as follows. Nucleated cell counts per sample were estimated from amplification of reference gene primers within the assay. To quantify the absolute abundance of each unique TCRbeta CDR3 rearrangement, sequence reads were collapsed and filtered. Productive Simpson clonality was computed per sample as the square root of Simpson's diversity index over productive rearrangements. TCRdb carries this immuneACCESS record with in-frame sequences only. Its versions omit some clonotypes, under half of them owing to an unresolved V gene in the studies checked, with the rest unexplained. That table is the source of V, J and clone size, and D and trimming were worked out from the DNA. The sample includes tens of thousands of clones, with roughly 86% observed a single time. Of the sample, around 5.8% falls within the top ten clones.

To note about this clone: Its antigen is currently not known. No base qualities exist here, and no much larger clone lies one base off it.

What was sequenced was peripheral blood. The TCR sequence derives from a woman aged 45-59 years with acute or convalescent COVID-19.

The nucleotide sequence is given as TGTGCCAGCTCACCACCGGGACAGGGGGCTTCTGGGGCCAACGTCCTGACTTTC. This encodes CASSPPGQGASGANVLTF. The chain joins TRBV18 to TRBJ2-6, with 12 bases aligning to TRBD1. CDR1 and CDR2 were assigned from the germline V gene as KGHSH and LQKENI. Germline trimming: 0 bases from V, 1 base from J; junction bases outside gene matches: 1. From cysteine to phenylalanine, the CDR3 is 18 amino acids long. Here the CDR3 DNA is all that survives: 54 bases in frame from base 1.